This is a list of T cell receptor beta chains from one sample in a study of response to subunit inactivated influenza vaccine. TCRdb reanalysed the RT-PCR reads using MiXCR and keeps one entry per CDR3 protein. Among more than 450,000 distinct CDR3 sequences, about 11% were seen once, and the ten largest hold 9.5% to 11%. The sample was also reused in another study, on T cells expressing NK-cell markers.

Sequenced material: PBMCs from blood, taken on the day of vaccination. These receptor sequences come from a middle-aged man who received an inactivated influenza vaccine. Both conserved end residues are part of each CDR3. A D gene is named only where the DNA matches it firmly. Clone size appears in some rows only: once, few, many, or a class for an expanded clone.

clone_size | j_call | d_call | v_call | cdr3_aa | cdr3_nt
many | TRBJ1-1 | . | TRBV2 | CASRGNTEAFF | TGTGCCAGCAGGGGGAACACTGAAGCTTTCTTT
few | TRBJ2-5 | . | TRBV5-1 | CASSLMGDWETQYF | TGCGCCAGCAGCTTGATGGGGGATTGGGAGACCCAGTACTTC
. | TRBJ2-2 | . | TRBV5-1 | CASSLAGDPNTGELFF | TGCGCCAGCAGCTTGGCAGGGGACCCAAACACCGGGGAGCTGTTTTTT
few | TRBJ2-5 | TRBD2 | TRBV5-4 | CASSFDPTSGGKTQYF | TGTGCCAGCAGCTTCGACCCGACTAGCGGGGGAAAGACCCAGTACTTC
. | TRBJ2-5 | TRBD1 | TRBV14 | CASSHLGQDETQYF | TGTGCCAGCAGCCACCTGGGACAGGACGAGACCCAGTACTTC
. | TRBJ2-2 | TRBD2 | TRBV20-1 | CSALDEGLAGGPYTGELFF | TGCAGTGCTTTAGATGAAGGACTAGCGGGAGGGCCTTACACCGGGGAGCTGTTTTTT
few | TRBJ2-3 | . | TRBV7-2 | CASSLVRTADTQYF | TGTGCCAGCAGCTTAGTCCGGACTGCAGATACGCAGTATTTT
. | TRBJ2-7 | . | TRBV4-3 | CASSQDPTGGYEQYF | TGCGCCAGCAGCCAAGATCCGACAGGAGGCTACGAGCAGTACTTC
. | TRBJ2-5 | . | TRBV10-3 | CAISGPLGETQYF | TGTGCCATCAGTGGTCCCCTGGGGGAGACCCAGTACTTC
many | TRBJ2-5 | . | TRBV20-1 | CSASPRARVETQYF | TGCAGTGCTAGTCCCAGGGCGCGTGTGGAGACCCAGTACTTC
few | TRBJ2-1 | . | TRBV29-1 | CSAEPPAGYNEQFF | TGCAGCGCCGAACCCCCAGCGGGCTACAATGAGCAGTTCTTC
. | TRBJ2-3 | . | TRBV9 | CASSALSGGGGDTQYF | TGTGCCAGCAGCGCCCTCTCTGGGGGCGGGGGTGATACGCAGTATTTT
few | TRBJ1-4 | . | TRBV4-1 | CASSQEGSGRANEKLFF | TGCGCCAGCAGCCAAGAAGGTTCAGGGAGGGCTAATGAAAAACTGTTTTTT
. | TRBJ2-7 | TRBD1 | TRBV5-4 | CAIRGTPQAYEQYF | TGTGCCATCAGGGGGACACCTCAAGCCTACGAGCAGTACTTC
. | TRBJ1-5 | . | TRBV19 | CASSIGAGVGQPQHF | TGTGCCAGTAGTATAGGAGCAGGGGTGGGACAGCCCCAGCATTTT
few | TRBJ2-1 | . | TRBV7-9 | CASSPGIGAYNEQFF | TGTGCCAGCAGCCCTGGGATAGGTGCATACAATGAGCAGTTCTTC
. | TRBJ1-2 | . | TRBV7-2 | CASSTQGQGYGYTF | TGTGCCAGCAGCACCCAGGGGCAGGGCTATGGCTACACCTTC
. | TRBJ1-1 | . | TRBV4-2 | CASSPPGTLEAFF | TGTGCCAGCAGCCCACCGGGGACCCTTGAAGCTTTCTTT
. | TRBJ2-4 | . | TRBV12-3/TRBV12-4 | CASSYALGKNIQYF | TGTGCCAGCAGTTATGCCTTGGGCAAAAACATTCAGTACTTC
many | TRBJ2-1 | TRBD2 | TRBV5-1 | CASSRQTSGGAYEQFF | TGCGCCAGCAGTCGCCAGACTAGCGGGGGGGCTTATGAGCAGTTCTTC
few | TRBJ2-1 | TRBD2 | TRBV7-3 | CASSLGPAGEANEQFF | TGTGCCAGCAGCTTAGGTCCAGCGGGAGAAGCCAATGAGCAGTTCTTC
. | TRBJ2-7 | TRBD2 | TRBV29-1 | CSVGVTSGYEQYF | TGCAGCGTTGGGGTGACTAGCGGCTACGAGCAGTACTTC
. | TRBJ2-4 | TRBD2 | TRBV6-2/TRBV6-3 | CASSYSTPGTSGRGAKNIQYF | TGTGCCAGCAGTTACTCGACTCCCGGGACTAGCGGGAGGGGGGCCAAAAACATTCAGTACTTC
few | TRBJ2-3 | . | TRBV7-2 | CASSAPDVAQHTQYF | TGTGCCAGCAGCGCACCGGATGTAGCCCAACATACGCAGTATTTT
. | TRBJ1-1 | TRBD1 | TRBV5-1 | CASRVDRGMAFF | TGCGCCAGCAGGGTAGACAGGGGGATGGCTTTCTTT
many | TRBJ2-7 | . | TRBV4-3 | CASSQDFGSEQYF | TGCGCCAGCAGCCAAGATTTTGGGTCCGAGCAGTACTTC
many | TRBJ1-2 | . | TRBV25-1 | CASSEPGNYGYTF | TGTGCCAGCAGTGAACCGGGGAACTATGGCTACACCTTC
few | TRBJ2-2 | . | TRBV11-2 | CASSLIWGARTGELFF | TGTGCCAGCAGCCTTATTTGGGGGGCCCGTACCGGGGAGCTGTTTTTT
few | TRBJ2-1 | . | TRBV30 | CAWSVRRRARGSYNEQFF | TGTGCCTGGAGTGTACGCCGCCGAGCCCGGGGTTCCTACAATGAGCAGTTCTTC
few | TRBJ2-1 | . | TRBV7-2 | CASSSRGLGSYNEQFF | TGTGCCAGCAGCTCCCGGGGACTCGGCTCCTACAATGAGCAGTTCTTC
few | TRBJ2-7 | . | TRBV6-2/TRBV6-3 | CASRPPGPRPYEQYF | TGTGCCAGCAGACCACCGGGGCCGAGGCCCTACGAGCAGTACTTC
few | TRBJ2-2 | TRBD2 | TRBV28 | CASSPSSGRGTGELFF | TGTGCCAGCAGTCCATCTAGCGGGAGAGGGACCGGGGAGCTGTTTTTT
few | TRBJ1-5 | TRBD1 | TRBV7-9 | CASSLGDSRNQPQHF | TGTGCCAGCAGCTTGGGGGACAGCCGCAATCAGCCCCAGCATTTT
. | TRBJ1-5 | . | TRBV19 | CASNDRRNQPQHF | TGTGCCAGTAATGACAGGAGAAATCAGCCCCAGCATTTT
few | TRBJ2-3 | TRBD2 | TRBV12-3/TRBV12-4 | CASRPAGALRDTQYF | TGTGCCAGTCGACCAGCGGGGGCTCTTCGGGATACGCAGTATTTT
many | TRBJ2-2 | TRBD2 | TRBV20-1 | CSARDRVAGGIGELFF | TGCAGTGCTAGAGATCGGGTAGCGGGGGGTATCGGGGAGCTGTTTTTT
few | TRBJ2-1 | . | TRBV4-3 | CASSQDGGPSGKQFF | TGCGCCAGCAGCCAAGACGGGGGGCCCAGCGGGAAGCAGTTCTTC
many | TRBJ1-2 | . | TRBV10-3 | CAISEARDYGYTF | TGTGCCATCAGTGAAGCCCGGGACTATGGCTACACCTTC
. | TRBJ2-1 | . | TRBV7-3 | CASSFGPEDEQFF | TGTGCCAGCAGCTTCGGGCCCGAGGATGAGCAGTTCTTC
. | TRBJ2-1 | TRBD1 | TRBV27 | CASSTTGVGEQFF | TGTGCCAGCAGTACGACAGGGGTGGGTGAGCAGTTCTTC
. | TRBJ2-1 | TRBD2 | TRBV9 | CASSVVASGSWGNEQFF | TGTGCCAGCAGCGTAGTCGCTAGCGGGAGCTGGGGCAATGAGCAGTTCTTC
. | TRBJ1-3 | . | TRBV10-2 | CASSEPGGYGNTIYF | TGCGCCAGCAGTGAGCCGGGGGGCTATGGAAACACCATATATTTT
. | TRBJ2-1 | . | TRBV6-1 | CASRGLQGVAYNEQFF | TGTGCCAGCAGGGGACTACAGGGGGTCGCCTACAATGAGCAGTTCTTC
many | TRBJ2-3 | . | TRBV12-3/TRBV12-4 | CASRTEGGSFTDTQYF | TGTGCCAGCAGAACCGAGGGTGGGAGTTTCACAGATACGCAGTATTTT
few | TRBJ2-1 | TRBD2 | TRBV24-1 | CATSDVRGGALNEQFF | TGTGCCACCAGTGATGTGCGCGGGGGGGCTCTCAATGAGCAGTTCTTC
few | TRBJ2-1 | TRBD2 | TRBV11-2 | CASRGIGSGGRAFNEQFF | TGTGCCAGCAGGGGAATAGGGTCTGGCGGGAGGGCCTTCAATGAGCAGTTCTTC
. | TRBJ1-2 | TRBD1 | TRBV6-1 | CASSRQGIYGYTF | TGTGCCAGCAGCCGACAGGGAATCTATGGCTACACCTTC
few | TRBJ2-7 | TRBD2 | TRBV6-6 | CASQRGALYEQYF | TGTGCCAGCCAGCGGGGGGCGTTATACGAGCAGTACTTC
. | TRBJ2-3 | TRBD2 | TRBV10-1 | CASKGREADTQYF | TGCGCCAGCAAGGGGCGGGAGGCAGATACGCAGTATTTT
few | TRBJ2-7 | TRBD2 | TRBV29-1 | CSVVLAGIYEQYF | TGCAGCGTTGTTTTAGCGGGAATCTACGAGCAGTACTTC